Each of the 16 T cell receptor beta chains below was sequenced from the same sample in a study of vaccination effects on CD4 cells after COVID-19. Researchers isolated CD4+ T cells once less than 13 days of culture had elapsed. Subjects were given two BNT162b2 or mRNA-1273 vaccine doses. The table came from immunoSEQ multiplex PCR; TCRdb's copy has only in-frame clones and leaves some out. The table records about 73,000 clones, around 73% of them present only once. Their target antigens are unknown. Specimen: CD4+ T cells from PBMCs cultured without peptide, collected after COVID-19 vaccination. Receptors originate from a human donor who received a COVID-19 vaccine.

The J gene is TRBJ2-3, the V gene TRBV4-3, with D perhaps TRBD1 (5 bases). Trimming cost V 8 bases and J 2 bases, with 14 bases left between them. From germline, CDR1 is LGHNA and CDR2 YSLEER. The CDR3 spans 14 residues. The CDR3 here is CASQLDTLTDTQYF. The CDR3, as DNA: TGCGCCAGCCAACTGGACACCCTCACAGATACGCAGTATTTT.

V and J are TRBV6-1 and TRBJ1-1; TRBD1 agrees at 7 bases. Germline CDR1 is MNHNS and CDR2 is SASEGT. CDR3 size: 14 residues. Trimming at V came to 3 bases and at J to 3 bases, leaving 4 bases not matched to a gene. CDR3 loop: CASSDGQVYTEAFF. In DNA, the CDR3 is TGTGCCAGCAGTGACGGACAGGTCTACACTGAAGCTTTCTTT.

V usage is TRBV29-1 and J usage is TRBJ1-2; TRBD1 matches 7 bases. The CDR3 is 14 amino acids. J lost 3 bases, V lost 2 bases, and 6 bases had no gene match. Per the germline V gene, CDR1 is SQVTM and CDR2 is ANQGSEA. CDR3 residues: CSVESIRGHYGYTF. In DNA, the CDR3 is TGCAGCGTTGAATCTATAAGGGGGCACTATGGCTACACCTTC.

This clone was detected once. The chain has TRBV18 and TRBJ1-3; possibly TRBD1 for D (6 bases). Germline V lookup: CDR1 KGHSH, CDR2 LQKENI. V was pared by 2 bases and J by 0 bases, with 8 bases between. This CDR3 has 15 residues. CDR3 DNA sequence: TGTGCCAGCTCACCAGGACAGCACTCTGGAAACACCATATATTTT. Its protein product is CASSPGQHSGNTIYF.

The chain has TRBV28 and TRBJ1-6; 7 nucleotides match TRBD1. CDR1 is MDHEN and CDR2 is SYDVKM in the germline V gene. The CDR3 loop spans 16 amino acids. The V segment lost 7 bases and the J segment 6 bases; nucleotides outside the gene matches: 12. CDR3 protein: CASTPGGTASNSPLHF. CDR3 sequence (DNA): TGTGCCAGCACCCCGGGCGGGACAGCGAGTAATTCACCCCTCCACTTT.

This clone occurred a few times. The V and J genes are TRBV30 and TRBJ2-1, with TRBD2 matching 9 bases. Trimming at V came to 5 bases and at J to 8 bases, leaving 10 bases not matched to a gene. In germline, CDR1 is GTSNPN, CDR2 SVGIG (reference sequence). The CDR3 loop spans 14 amino acids. The CDR3 reads CAWAGTSFGYEQFF. CDR3 bases: TGTGCCTGGGCCGGGACTAGCTTCGGCTATGAGCAGTTCTTC.

The chain has TRBV5-4 and TRBJ1-2; TRBD1 is a possible D gene (5 bases). CDR1 is SGHNT and CDR2 is YYREEE in the germline V gene (reference sequence). V shed 0 bases and J shed 4 bases, with 19 bases lying between them. CDR3 length equals 17 residues. CDR3 DNA: TGTGCCAGCAGCTTGGGACCGGACATTCGCTCCGTCTATGGCTACACCTTC. Residues: CASSLGPDIRSVYGYTF.

This chain joins TRBV18 and TRBJ2-2, with D possibly matching TRBD2 (5 bases). Germline values: CDR1 KGHSH, CDR2 LQKENI. V was pared by 4 bases and J by 1 base, with 10 bases between. This CDR3 comprises 15 residues. As DNA, the CDR3 is TGTGCCAGCTCACGCGAGGGTCGGAACACCGGGGAGCTGTTTTTT. As protein: CASSREGRNTGELFF. The full variable domain, in which reference TRBV18 and TRBJ2-2 provide the parts outside the CDR3, is NAGVMQNPRHLVRRRGQEARLRCSPMKGHSHVYWYRQLPEEGLKFMVYLQKENIIDESGMPKERFSAEFPKEGPSILRIQQVVRGDSAAYFCASSREGRNTGELFFGEGSRLTVL.

This sequence joins TRBV19 and TRBJ1-5, with TRBD1 matching 10 bases. The CDR3 has 17 residues. Looked up from germline, CDR1 is LNHDA and CDR2 is SQIVND (reference sequence). Trimming cost V 2 bases and J 7 bases; bases outside gene matches: 11. CDR3 sequence: CASSIIGQGGFNQPQHF. CDR3 coding DNA: TGTGCCAGTAGTATAATTGGACAGGGGGGTTTTAACCAGCCCCAGCATTTT.

In this sample, this clone turned up once. V is TRBV5-1 and J is TRBJ2-5; 7 bases line up with TRBD2. The V segment lost 4 bases and the J segment 2 bases; nucleotides outside the gene matches: 5. Germline CDR1 reads SGHRS; CDR2 reads YFSETQ. The CDR3 extends over 14 amino acids. The CDR3 reads CASSASGRQETQYF. CDR3 DNA sequence: TGCGCCAGCAGCGCCTCCGGGAGGCAAGAGACCCAGTACTTC.

V is TRBV12-3 or TRBV12-4 and J is TRBJ2-3; no firm D call. This CDR3 comprises 13 residues. The V and J ends lost 3 bases and 1 base respectively, with 5 bases between them. The DNA for the CDR3 is TGTGCCAGCAGTTTTATTGGCACAGATACGCAGTATTTT. It encodes CASSFIGTDTQYF.

V and J are TRBV6-5 and TRBJ1-2; 8 bases are a match to TRBD1. CDR1 and CDR2 (germline): MNHEY, SVGAGI. CDR3 size: 15 residues. V gave up 4 bases and J gave up 8 bases; unmatched junction bases: 12. CDR3 region: CASSSTGQVLKGYTF. The CDR3 nucleotides read TGTGCCAGCAGTTCCACGGGACAGGTCCTGAAGGGCTACACCTTC.

The chain carries TRBV7-2 and TRBJ2-6; no clear D. V shed 3 bases and J shed 0 bases, with 6 bases lying between them. This CDR3 region has 15 residues. CDR1 and CDR2 from the germline V gene are SGHTA and FQGNSA. DNA for the CDR3: TGTGCCAGCAGCTTCCAGAGCTCTGGGGCCAACGTCCTGACTTTC. Encoded protein: CASSFQSSGANVLTF.

There are a few counts of this clone. The V and J genes are TRBV6-1 and TRBJ2-3, with unresolved D. The CDR3 length is 16 residues. Germline loops: CDR1 MNHNS, CDR2 SASEGT. V lost 3 bases, J lost 1 base, and 14 bases lay in between. The CDR3 loop reads CASSDARRLGTDTQYF. CDR3 DNA: TGTGCCAGCAGTGACGCCCGGCGCCTGGGCACAGATACGCAGTATTTT.

The V call is TRBV7-8, the J call TRBJ2-1; 8 bases map to TRBD2. Trimming at V came to 2 bases and at J to 8 bases, leaving 8 bases not matched to a gene. The CDR3 is 15 amino acids. Germline CDR1 reads SGHVS; CDR2 reads FQNEAQ. The CDR3 DNA reads as TGTGCCAGCAGCTTAAATATTTTGACTAGCGATGAGCAGTTCTTC. Protein product: CASSLNILTSDEQFF. Drawing the rest from reference TRBV7-8 and TRBJ2-1, the complete variable domain is GAGVSQSPRYKVAKRGQDVALRCDPISGHVSLFWYQQALGQGPEFLTYFQNEAQLDKSGLPSDRFFAERPEGSVSTLKIQRTQQEDSAVYLCASSLNILTSDEQFFGPGTRLTVL.

This clone was seen once. CDR3 nucleotides: TGTGCCTGGAGTGTACTGGGTCCTCAAGCCCACTTT. This translates into CAWSVLGPQAHF. The chain is built from TRBV30 and TRBJ1-6; D not certain. CDR3 length: 12 residues. V was clipped by 0 bases and J by 18 bases, with 15 bases between them. Germline V gene lookup returns CDR1 GTSNPN and CDR2 SVGIG (reference sequence).